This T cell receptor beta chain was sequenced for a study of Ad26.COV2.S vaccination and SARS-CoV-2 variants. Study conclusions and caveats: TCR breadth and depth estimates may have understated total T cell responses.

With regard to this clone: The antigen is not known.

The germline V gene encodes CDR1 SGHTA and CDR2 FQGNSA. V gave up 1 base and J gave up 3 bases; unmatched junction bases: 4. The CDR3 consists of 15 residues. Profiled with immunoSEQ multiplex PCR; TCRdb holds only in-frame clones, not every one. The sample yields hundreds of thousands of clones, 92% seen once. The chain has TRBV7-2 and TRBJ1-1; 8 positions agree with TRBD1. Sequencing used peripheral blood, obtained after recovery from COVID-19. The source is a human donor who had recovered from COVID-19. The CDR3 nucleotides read TGTGCCAGCAGCTTAGTACAGGGGGGAGACACTGAAGCTTTCTTT. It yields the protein CASSLVQGGDTEAFF. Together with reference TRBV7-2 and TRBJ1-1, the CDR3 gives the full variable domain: GAGVSQSPSNKVTEKGKDVELRCDPISGHTALYWYRQSLGQGLEFLIYFQGNSAPDKSGLPSDRFSAERTGGSVSTLTIQRTQQEDSAVYLCASSLVQGGDTEAFFGQGTRLTVV.